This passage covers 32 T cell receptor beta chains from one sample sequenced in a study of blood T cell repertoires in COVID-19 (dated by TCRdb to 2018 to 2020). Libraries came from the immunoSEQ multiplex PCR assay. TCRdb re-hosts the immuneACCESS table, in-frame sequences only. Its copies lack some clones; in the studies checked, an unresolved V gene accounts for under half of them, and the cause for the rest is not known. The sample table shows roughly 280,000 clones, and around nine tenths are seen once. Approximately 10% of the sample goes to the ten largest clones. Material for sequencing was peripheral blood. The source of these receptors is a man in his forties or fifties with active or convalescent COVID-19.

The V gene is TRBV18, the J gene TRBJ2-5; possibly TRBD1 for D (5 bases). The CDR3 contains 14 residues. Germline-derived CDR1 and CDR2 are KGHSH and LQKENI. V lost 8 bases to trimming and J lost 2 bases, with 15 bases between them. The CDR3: CASTDASGQETQYF. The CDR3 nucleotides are TGTGCCAGCACGGACGCCTCAGGGCAAGAGACCCAGTACTTC.

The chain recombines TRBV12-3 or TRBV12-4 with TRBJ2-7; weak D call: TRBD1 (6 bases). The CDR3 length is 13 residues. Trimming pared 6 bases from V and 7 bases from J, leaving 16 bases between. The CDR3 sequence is CASRGDRWREQYF. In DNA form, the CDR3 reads TGTGCCAGCAGGGGAGACAGGTGGAGGGAGCAGTACTTC.

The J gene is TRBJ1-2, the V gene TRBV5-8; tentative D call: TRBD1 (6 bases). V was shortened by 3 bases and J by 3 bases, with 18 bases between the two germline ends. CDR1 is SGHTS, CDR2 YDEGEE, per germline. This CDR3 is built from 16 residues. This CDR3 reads CASSYPGHLGDYGYTF. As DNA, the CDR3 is TGTGCCAGCAGCTACCCGGGACACCTGGGGGACTATGGCTACACCTTC.

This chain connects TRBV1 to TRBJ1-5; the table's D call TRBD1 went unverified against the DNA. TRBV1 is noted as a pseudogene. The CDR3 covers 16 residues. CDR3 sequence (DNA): TGCACCAGCAGCCCGGGTATGGACAGGCCCTGGGAGCCCCAGCATTTT. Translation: CTSSPGMDRPWEPQHF.

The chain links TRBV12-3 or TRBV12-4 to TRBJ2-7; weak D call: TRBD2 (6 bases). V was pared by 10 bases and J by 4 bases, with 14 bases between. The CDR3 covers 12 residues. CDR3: CAISGDRYEQYF. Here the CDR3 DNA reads TGTGCCATCTCGGGAGACCGGTACGAGCAGTACTTC.

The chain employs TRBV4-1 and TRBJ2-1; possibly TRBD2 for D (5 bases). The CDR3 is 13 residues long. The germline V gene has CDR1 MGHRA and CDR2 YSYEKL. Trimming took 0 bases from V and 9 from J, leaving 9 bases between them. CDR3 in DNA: TGCGCCAGCAGCCAAGATCGGGGTCTTGAGCAGTTCTTC. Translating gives CASSQDRGLEQFF.

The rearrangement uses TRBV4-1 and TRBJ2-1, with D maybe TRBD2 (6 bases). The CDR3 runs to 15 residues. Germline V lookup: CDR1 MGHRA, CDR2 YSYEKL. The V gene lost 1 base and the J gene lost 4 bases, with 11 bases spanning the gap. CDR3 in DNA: TGCGCCAGCAGCCAAGTTTTTGGGGGGTACAATGAGCAGTTCTTC. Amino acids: CASSQVFGGYNEQFF.

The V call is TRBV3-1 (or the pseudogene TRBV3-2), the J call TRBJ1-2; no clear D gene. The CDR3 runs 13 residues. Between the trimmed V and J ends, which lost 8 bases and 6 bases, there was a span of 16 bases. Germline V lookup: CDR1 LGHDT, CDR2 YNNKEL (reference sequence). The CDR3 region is CASGGGIIDGYTF. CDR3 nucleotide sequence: TGTGCCAGCGGCGGTGGAATCATCGATGGCTACACCTTC.

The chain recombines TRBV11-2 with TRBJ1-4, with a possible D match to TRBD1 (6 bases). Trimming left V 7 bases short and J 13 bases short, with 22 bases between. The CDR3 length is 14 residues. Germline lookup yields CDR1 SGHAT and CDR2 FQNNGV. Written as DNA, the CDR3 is TGTGCCAGCACTAGAGGGACAACCAACTTCCCACTGTTTTTT. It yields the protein CASTRGTTNFPLFF.

The CDR3 DNA follows: TGTGCCAGCAGCGGAAGAGAGAGCTCCTACAATGAGCAGTTCTTC. Residues: CASSGRESSYNEQFF. The V and J genes are TRBV9 and TRBJ2-1; D call uncertain. The V gene lost 3 bases and the J gene lost 0 bases, with 10 bases spanning the gap. From germline, CDR1 is SGDLS and CDR2 YYNGEE. The CDR3 consists of 15 residues.

CDR3 DNA: TGTGCCAGCAGCGTAGGCCAAGCGGGTAGCTCCTACGAGCAGTACTTC. It encodes CASSVGQAGSSYEQYF. The rearrangement links TRBV9 to TRBJ2-7, with D maybe TRBD2 (6 bases). Deletions cut 0 bases from V and 0 bases from J, with 13 bases between. This CDR3 comprises 16 residues. Looked up from germline, CDR1 is SGDLS and CDR2 is YYNGEE.

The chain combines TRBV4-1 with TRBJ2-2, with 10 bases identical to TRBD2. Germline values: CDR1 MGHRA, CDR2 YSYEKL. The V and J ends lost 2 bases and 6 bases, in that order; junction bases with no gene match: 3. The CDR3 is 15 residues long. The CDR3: CASSQLAGVSGELFF. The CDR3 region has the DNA TGCGCCAGCAGCCAACTAGCGGGAGTTTCCGGGGAGCTGTTTTTT.

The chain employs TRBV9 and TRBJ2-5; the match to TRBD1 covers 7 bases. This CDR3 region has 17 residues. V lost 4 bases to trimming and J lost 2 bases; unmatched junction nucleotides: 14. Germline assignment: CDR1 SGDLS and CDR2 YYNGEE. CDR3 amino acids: CASSPNPHGTAQETQYF. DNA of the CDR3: TGTGCCAGCAGCCCGAACCCTCATGGGACAGCTCAAGAGACCCAGTACTTC.

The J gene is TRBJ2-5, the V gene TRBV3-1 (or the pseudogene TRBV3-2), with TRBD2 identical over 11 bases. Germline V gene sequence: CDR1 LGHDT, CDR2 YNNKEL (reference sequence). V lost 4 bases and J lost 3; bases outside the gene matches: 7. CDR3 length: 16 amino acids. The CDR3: CASSLRPGLAEETQYF. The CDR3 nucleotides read TGTGCCAGCAGCCTTAGACCGGGACTAGCGGAAGAGACCCAGTACTTC.

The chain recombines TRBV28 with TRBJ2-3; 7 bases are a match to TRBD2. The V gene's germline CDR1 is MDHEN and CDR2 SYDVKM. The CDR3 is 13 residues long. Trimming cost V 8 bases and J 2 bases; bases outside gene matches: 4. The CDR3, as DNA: TGTGCCAGCCAGGGACTACTCACAGATACGCAGTATTTT. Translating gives CASQGLLTDTQYF.

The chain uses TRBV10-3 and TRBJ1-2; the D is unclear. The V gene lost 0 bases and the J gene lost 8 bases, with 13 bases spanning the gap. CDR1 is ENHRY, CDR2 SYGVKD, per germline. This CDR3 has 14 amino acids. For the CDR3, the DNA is TGTGCCATCAGTGAGTCGAACCCGATCCGGGGCTACACCTTC. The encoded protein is CAISESNPIRGYTF.

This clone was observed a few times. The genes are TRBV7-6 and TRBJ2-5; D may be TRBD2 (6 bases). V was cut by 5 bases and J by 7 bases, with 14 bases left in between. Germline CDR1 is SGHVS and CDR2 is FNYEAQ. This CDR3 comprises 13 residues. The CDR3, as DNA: TGTGCCAGCAGCCCACCGGGGGATTTGACCCAGTACTTC. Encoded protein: CASSPPGDLTQYF.

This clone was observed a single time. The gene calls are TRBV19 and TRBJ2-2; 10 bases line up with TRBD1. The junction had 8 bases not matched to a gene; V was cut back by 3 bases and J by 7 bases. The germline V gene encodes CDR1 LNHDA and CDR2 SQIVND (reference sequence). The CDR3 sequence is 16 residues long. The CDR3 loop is CASSILPGQGIGELFF. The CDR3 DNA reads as TGTGCCAGTAGTATTCTTCCGGGACAGGGGATCGGGGAGCTGTTTTTT.

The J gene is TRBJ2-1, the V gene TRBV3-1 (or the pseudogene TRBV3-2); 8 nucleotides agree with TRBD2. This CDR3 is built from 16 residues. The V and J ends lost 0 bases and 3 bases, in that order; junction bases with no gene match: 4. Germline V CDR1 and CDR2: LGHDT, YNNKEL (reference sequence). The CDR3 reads CASSQDAGGHYNEQFF. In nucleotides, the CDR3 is TGTGCCAGCAGCCAAGATGCGGGAGGACACTACAATGAGCAGTTCTTC.

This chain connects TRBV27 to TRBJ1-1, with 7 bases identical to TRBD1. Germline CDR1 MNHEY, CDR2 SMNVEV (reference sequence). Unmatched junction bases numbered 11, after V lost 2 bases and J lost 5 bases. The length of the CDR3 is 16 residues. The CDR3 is CASSLRTGHGGTEAFF. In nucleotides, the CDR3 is TGTGCCAGCAGTTTAAGGACAGGTCATGGGGGGACTGAAGCTTTCTTT.

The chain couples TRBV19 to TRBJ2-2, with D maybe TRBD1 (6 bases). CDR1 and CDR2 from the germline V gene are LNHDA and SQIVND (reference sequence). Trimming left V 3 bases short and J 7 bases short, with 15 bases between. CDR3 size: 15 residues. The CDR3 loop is CASSIPRTGIGELFF. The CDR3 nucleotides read TGTGCCAGTAGTATCCCCCGTACAGGGATCGGGGAGCTGTTTTTT.

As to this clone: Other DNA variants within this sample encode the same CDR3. The CDR3 here is CASSLRGSNQPQHF. The CDR3 DNA reads TGTGCCAGCAGTTTACGGGGTAGCAATCAGCCCCAGCATTTT. The chain recombines TRBV27 with TRBJ1-5, with D hard to call. The CDR3 spans 14 residues. Germline V lookup: CDR1 MNHEY, CDR2 SMNVEV (reference sequence). The ends were cut back, 2 bases at V and 0 bases at J, with 5 bases in the middle.

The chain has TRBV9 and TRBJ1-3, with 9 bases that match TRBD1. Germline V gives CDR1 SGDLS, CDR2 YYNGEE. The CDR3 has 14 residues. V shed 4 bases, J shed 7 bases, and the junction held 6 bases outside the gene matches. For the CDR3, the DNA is TGTGCCAGCAGCCCCCGACAGGGGGTTAACACCATATATTTT. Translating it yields CASSPRQGVNTIYF.

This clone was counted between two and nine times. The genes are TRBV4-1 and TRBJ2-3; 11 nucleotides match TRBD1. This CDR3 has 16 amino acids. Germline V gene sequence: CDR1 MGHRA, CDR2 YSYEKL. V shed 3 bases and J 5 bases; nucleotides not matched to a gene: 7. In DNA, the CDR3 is TGCGCCAGCAGCCACCCGGGGGGGACAGGGGGAGATACGCAGTATTTT. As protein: CASSHPGGTGGDTQYF.

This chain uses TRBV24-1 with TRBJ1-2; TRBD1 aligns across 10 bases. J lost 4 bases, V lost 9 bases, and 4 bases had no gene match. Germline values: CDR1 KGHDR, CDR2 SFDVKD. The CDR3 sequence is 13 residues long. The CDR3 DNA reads TGTGCCACCCGACAGGGGGCAGGCTATGGCTACACCTTC. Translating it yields CATRQGAGYGYTF.

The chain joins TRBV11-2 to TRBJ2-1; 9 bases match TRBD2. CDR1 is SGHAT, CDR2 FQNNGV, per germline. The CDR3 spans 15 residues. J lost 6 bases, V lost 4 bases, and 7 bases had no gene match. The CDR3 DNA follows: TGTGCCAGCAGCTCTAGCCCGACTAGCGGCAATGAGCAGTTCTTC. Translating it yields CASSSSPTSGNEQFF.

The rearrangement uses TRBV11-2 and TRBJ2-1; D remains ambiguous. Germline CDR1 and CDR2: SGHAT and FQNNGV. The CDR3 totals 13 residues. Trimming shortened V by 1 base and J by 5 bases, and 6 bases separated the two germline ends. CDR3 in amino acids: CASSLGYDNEQFF. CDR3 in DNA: TGTGCCAGCAGCTTAGGCTACGACAATGAGCAGTTCTTC.

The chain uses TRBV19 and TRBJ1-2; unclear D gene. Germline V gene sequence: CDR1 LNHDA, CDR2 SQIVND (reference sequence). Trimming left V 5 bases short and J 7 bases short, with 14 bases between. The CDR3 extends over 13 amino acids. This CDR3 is CASSPQTFGGYTF. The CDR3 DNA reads TGTGCCAGTAGTCCCCAGACTTTTGGTGGCTACACCTTC.

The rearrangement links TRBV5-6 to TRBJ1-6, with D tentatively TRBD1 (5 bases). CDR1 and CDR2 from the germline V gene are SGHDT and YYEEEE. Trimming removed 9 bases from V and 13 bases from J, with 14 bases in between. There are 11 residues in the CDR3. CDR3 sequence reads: CATSLGGPLHF. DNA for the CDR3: TGTGCCACTTCGCTGGGGGGGCCCCTCCACTTT.

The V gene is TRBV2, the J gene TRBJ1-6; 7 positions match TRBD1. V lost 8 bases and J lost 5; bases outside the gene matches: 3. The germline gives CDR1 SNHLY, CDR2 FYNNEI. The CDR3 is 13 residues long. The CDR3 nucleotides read TGTGCCAGCCAGGGGGGAAATAATTCACCCCTCCACTTT. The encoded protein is CASQGGNNSPLHF. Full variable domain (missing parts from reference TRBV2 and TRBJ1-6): EPEVTQTPSHQVTQMGQEVILRCVPISNHLYFYWYRQILGQKVEFLVSFYNNEISEKSEIFDDQFSVERPDGSNFTLKIRSTKLEDSAMYFCASQGGNNSPLHFGNGTRLTVT.

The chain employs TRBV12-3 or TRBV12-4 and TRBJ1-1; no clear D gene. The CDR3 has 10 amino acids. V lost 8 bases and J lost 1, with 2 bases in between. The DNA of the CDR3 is TGTGCCAGCCAGAACACTGAAGCTTTCTTT. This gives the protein CASQNTEAFF.

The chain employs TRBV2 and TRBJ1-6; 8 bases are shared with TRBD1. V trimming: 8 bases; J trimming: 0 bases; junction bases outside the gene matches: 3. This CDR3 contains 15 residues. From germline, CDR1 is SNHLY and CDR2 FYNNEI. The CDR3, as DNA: TGTGCCAGCGGACAGGGAAGCTCCTATAATTCACCCCTCCACTTT. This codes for CASGQGSSYNSPLHF. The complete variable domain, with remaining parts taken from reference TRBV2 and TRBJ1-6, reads EPEVTQTPSHQVTQMGQEVILRCVPISNHLYFYWYRQILGQKVEFLVSFYNNEISEKSEIFDDQFSVERPDGSNFTLKIRSTKLEDSAMYFCASGQGSSYNSPLHFGNGTRLTVT.